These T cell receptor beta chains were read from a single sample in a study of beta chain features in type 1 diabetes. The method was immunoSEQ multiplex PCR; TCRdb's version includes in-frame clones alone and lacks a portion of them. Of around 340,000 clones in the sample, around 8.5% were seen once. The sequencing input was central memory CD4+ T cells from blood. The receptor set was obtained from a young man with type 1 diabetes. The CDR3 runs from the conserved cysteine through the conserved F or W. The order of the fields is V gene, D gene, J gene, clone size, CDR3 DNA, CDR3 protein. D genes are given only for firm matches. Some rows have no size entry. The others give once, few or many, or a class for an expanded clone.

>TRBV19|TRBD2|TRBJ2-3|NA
TGTGCCAGTAGTATACCGCCGCGGGGGGGCAAACATACGCAGTATTTT
CASSIPPRGGKHTQYF
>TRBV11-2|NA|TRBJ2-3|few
TGTGCCAGCAGCTTAGATTACGGAAGCACAGATACGCAGTATTTT
CASSLDYGSTDTQYF
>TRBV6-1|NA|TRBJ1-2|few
TGTGCCAGCAGTTGGAGTTTGGATGGCTACACCTTC
CASSWSLDGYTF
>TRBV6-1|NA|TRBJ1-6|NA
TGTGCCAGCAGTGTACAGGGTTCACCCCTCCACTTT
CASSVQGSPLHF
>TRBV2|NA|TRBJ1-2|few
TGTGCCAGCCGTGAGGGGCGCGGTGACTATGGCTACACCTTC
CASREGRGDYGYTF
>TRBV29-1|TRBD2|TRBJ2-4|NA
TGCAGCGTTGATGGGCAGGGAGGGGACATTCAGTACTTC
CSVDGQGGDIQYF
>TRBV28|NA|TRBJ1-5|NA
TGTGCCAGCAGTTCACCGGGGACACCGAATCAGCCCCAGCATTTT
CASSSPGTPNQPQHF
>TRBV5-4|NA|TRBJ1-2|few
TGTGCCAGCAGCTTGGAGCAGACAGCCTATGGCTACACCTTC
CASSLEQTAYGYTF
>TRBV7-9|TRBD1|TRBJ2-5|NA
TGTGCCAGCAGCTTTGGACAGGGGGCGCCTCAAGAGACCCAGTACTTC
CASSFGQGAPQETQYF
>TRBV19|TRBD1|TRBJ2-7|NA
TGTGCCAGTAGTATCGGTAGGGGGCCCTACGAGCAGTACTTC
CASSIGRGPYEQYF
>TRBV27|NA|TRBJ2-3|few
TGTGCCAGCAGTTTGAACTTCGCCACAGATACGCAGTATTTT
CASSLNFATDTQYF
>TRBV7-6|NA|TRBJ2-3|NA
TGTGCCAGCAGCCCGGGTATAAATACGCAGTATTTT
CASSPGINTQYF
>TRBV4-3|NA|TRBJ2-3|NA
TGCGCCAGCAGCCAAGAATATCAAGGGGCGGGGACAGATACGCAGTATTTT
CASSQEYQGAGTDTQYF
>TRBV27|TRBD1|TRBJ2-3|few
TGTGCCAGCAGTTTCATGACAGGGGGCACAGATACGCAGTATTTT
CASSFMTGGTDTQYF
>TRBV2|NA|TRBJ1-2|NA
TGTGCCAGCAGAGTTCCTACAGGGCGGGGTGGCTACACCTTC
CASRVPTGRGGYTF
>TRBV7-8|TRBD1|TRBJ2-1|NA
TGTGCCAGCAGCTTAGGGGGACAGGTTCACTACAATGAGCAGTTCTTC
CASSLGGQVHYNEQFF
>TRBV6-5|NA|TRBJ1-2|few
TGTGCCAGCAGGAGGGGTAAGGGCTACACCTTC
CASRRGKGYTF
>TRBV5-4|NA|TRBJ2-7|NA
TGTGCCAGCAGCTTAGGGGACAACTACGAGCAGTACTTC
CASSLGDNYEQYF
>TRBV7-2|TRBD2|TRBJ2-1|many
TGTGCCAGCAGCTTATCCGGGACTAGCGTTGAGCAGTTCTTC
CASSLSGTSVEQFF
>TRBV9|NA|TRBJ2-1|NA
TGTGCCAGCAGCGTAGGCGAGCGGAACAATGAGCAGTTCTTC
CASSVGERNNEQFF
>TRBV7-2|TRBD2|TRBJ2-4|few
TGTGCCAGCAGCCCGCGGGGGGGCAGCAACATTCAGTACTTC
CASSPRGGSNIQYF
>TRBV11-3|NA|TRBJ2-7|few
TGTGCCAGCAGCTTAGCCCGGGGCGGCGAGCAGTACTTC
CASSLARGGEQYF
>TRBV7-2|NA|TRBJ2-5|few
TGTGCCAGCAGCTTAGGACGGCACCAAGAGACCCAGTACTTC
CASSLGRHQETQYF
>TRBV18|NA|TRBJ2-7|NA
TGTGCCAGCTCACCATCCACCACAGGGAGAGAGCAGTACTTC
CASSPSTTGREQYF
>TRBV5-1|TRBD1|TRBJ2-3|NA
TGCGCCAGCGGTTCCGGGACAGCCTCAGATACGCAGTATTTT
CASGSGTASDTQYF
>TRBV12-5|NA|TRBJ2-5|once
TGTGCTAGTAGCCAAGCCAGGGAGACCCAGTACTTC
CASSQARETQYF
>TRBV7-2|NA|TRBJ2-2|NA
TGTGCCAGCAGTAATACCCGAACCGGGGAGCTGTTTTTT
CASSNTRTGELFF
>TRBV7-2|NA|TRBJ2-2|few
TGTGCCAGCAGCTTAGATCTGGCCTGGCCCACCGGGGAGCTGTTTTTT
CASSLDLAWPTGELFF
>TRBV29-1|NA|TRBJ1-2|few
TGCAGCGTTGAACGGGGGATGTGGAATGGCTACACCTTC
CSVERGMWNGYTF
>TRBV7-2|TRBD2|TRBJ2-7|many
TGTGCCAGCAGCATCTCCGGGACTAGAACCGAGCAGTACTTC
CASSISGTRTEQYF
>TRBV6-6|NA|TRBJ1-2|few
TGTGCCAGCAGTCCCGAGGGCCGCTCAACCACCTTC
CASSPEGRSTTF
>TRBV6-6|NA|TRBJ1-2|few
TGTGCCAGCAGTTGGAGTCGTCAACAGGATGGCTACACCTTC
CASSWSRQQDGYTF
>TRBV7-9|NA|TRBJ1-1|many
TGTGCCAGCAGCTTAGAGGGGGGAGGGACTGAAGCTTTCTTT
CASSLEGGGTEAFF
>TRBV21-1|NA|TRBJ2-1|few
TGTGCCAGCAGCATTACCGGACGGATTTACAATGAGCAGTTCTTC
CASSITGRIYNEQFF
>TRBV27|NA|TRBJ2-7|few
TGTGCCAGCAGTTTAGAAGGTCCCCAGGGCTCCGAGCAGTACTTC
CASSLEGPQGSEQYF
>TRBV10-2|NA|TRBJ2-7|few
TGCGCCAGCAGTGATGAGGGAAAGCAGTACTTC
CASSDEGKQYF
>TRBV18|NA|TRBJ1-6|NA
TGTGCCAGCTCACCATGGAGGGGGGATAGAGGATCACCCCTCCACTTT
CASSPWRGDRGSPLHF
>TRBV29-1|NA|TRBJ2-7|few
TGCAGCGTGACTAGGGGCCCCTTCGAGCAGTACTTC
CSVTRGPFEQYF
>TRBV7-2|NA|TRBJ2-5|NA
TGTGCCAGCAGCTTATTTGGGGGGAGGTCAGAGACCCAGTACTTC
CASSLFGGRSETQYF